This paragraph reports one TCR beta chain. The target antigen is unknown. The sample belongs to a study of T cell clones after liver transplantation. Study context: TCRbeta sequencing after a pre-transplant mixed lymphocyte reaction identified graft-donor-reactive clones, later tracked in post-transplant blood. Standard immunosuppression, with no induction, continued until 12-24 months after transplant.

Using immunoSEQ multiplex PCR, the repertoire was profiled, and TCRdb retains in-frame clones only, with some absent. The sample shows tens of thousands of clones, over 80% of them seen only once. Trimming stripped 3 bases from V and 8 bases from J, with 16 bases between. Germline assignment: CDR1 SQVTM and CDR2 ANQGSEA. This CDR3 has 13 residues. Notes on the study in general: A larger donor-reactive than third-party decline suggested partial antigen-specific deletion.

The chain joins TRBV29-1 to TRBJ1-2; no clear D. This sample comprised CD4+ T cells from blood, obtained about 46 months after liver transplant. This receptor was taken from a human patient who received a liver transplant. Some T cells may have originated in the graft donor. CDR3 in amino acids: CSVEAGAPGGYTF. The CDR3 nucleotides are TGCAGCGTTGAGGCAGGCGCTCCCGGGGGCTACACCTTC.